Here is one T cell receptor beta chain with its context. Its antigen is not identified. The CDR3 is 16 amino acids. V lost 4 bases, J lost 1 base, and 15 bases lay in between. The germline V gene has CDR1 SGHDT and CDR2 YYEEEE. PCR used 60 Vbeta primers and 13 Jbeta primers. This table comes from immunoSEQ multiplex PCR, and its TCRdb copy is limited to in-frame clones, with some not included. The sample has over 100,000 clones, about 79% seen once. This sample is drawn from a study of cytomegalovirus exposure and HLA in healthy donors. The study's findings and limits: The analysis excluded some indistinguishable V segments, including TRBV6-2 and TRBV6-3.

The sequencing input was PBMCs. The chain combines TRBV5-6 with TRBJ2-1; TRBD2 might be the D (5 bases). The TCR comes from a woman younger than 30 in good health and CMV-seropositive. The CDR3 loop is CASSRPGVLSYNEQFF. CDR3 DNA sequence: TGTGCCAGCAGCAGGCCCGGGGTATTATCCTACAATGAGCAGTTCTTC.